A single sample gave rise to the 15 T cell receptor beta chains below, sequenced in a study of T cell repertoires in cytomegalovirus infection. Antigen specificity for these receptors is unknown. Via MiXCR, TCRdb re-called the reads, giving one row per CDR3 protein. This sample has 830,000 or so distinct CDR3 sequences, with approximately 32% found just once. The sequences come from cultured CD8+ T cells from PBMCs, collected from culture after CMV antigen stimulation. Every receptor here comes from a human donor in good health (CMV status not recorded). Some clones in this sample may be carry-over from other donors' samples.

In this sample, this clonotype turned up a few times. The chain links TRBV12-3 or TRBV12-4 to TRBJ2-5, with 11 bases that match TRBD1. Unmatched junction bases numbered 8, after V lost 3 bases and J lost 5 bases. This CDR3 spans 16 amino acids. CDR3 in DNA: TGTGCCAGCAGTTTGTTGGACAGGGGGCTGTATGAGACCCAGTACTTC. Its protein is CASSLLDRGLYETQYF.

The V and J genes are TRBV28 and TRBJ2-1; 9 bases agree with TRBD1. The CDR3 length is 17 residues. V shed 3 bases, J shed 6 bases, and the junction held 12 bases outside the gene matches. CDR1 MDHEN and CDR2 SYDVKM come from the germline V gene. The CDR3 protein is CASSFTRRDRAANEQFF. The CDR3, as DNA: TGTGCCAGCAGTTTCACCCGAAGGGACAGGGCAGCCAATGAGCAGTTCTTC.

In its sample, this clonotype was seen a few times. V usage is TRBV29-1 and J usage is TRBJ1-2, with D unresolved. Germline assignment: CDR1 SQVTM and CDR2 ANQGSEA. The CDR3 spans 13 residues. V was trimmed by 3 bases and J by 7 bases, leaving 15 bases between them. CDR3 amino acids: CSVDDGTPSGYTF. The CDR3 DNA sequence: TGCAGCGTTGATGATGGCACGCCTAGTGGCTACACCTTC.

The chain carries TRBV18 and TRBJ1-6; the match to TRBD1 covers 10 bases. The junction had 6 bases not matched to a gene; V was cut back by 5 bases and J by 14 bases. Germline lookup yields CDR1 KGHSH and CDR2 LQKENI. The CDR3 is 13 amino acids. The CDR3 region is CASSDRGLEALHF. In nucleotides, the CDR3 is TGTGCCAGCTCAGACAGGGGGCTCGAAGCCCTCCACTTT.

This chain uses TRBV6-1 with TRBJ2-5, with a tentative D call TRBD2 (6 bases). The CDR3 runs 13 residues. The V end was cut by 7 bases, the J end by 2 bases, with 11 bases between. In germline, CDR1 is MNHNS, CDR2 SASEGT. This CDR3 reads CASMVGGQETQYF. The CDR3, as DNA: TGTGCCAGCATGGTGGGGGGACAAGAGACCCAGTACTTC.

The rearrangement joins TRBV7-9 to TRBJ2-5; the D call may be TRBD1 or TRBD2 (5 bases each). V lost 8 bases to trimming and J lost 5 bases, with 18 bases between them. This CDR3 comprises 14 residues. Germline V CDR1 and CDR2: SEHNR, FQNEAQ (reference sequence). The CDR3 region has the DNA TGTGCCAGCGTGGGACCGAGAAGCTCGGAGACCCAGTACTTC. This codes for CASVGPRSSETQYF. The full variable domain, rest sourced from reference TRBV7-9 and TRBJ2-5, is DTGVSQNPRHKITKRGQNVTFRCDPISEHNRLYWYRQTLGQGPEFLTYFQNEAQLEKSRLLSDRFSAERPKGSFSTLEIQRTEQGDSAMYLCASVGPRSSETQYFGPGTRLLVL.

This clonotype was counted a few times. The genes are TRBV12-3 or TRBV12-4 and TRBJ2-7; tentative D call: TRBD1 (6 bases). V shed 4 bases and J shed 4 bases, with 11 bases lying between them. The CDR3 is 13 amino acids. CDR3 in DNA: TGTGCCAGCAGTTGGACAGAGAGATACGAGCAGTACTTC. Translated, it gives CASSWTERYEQYF.

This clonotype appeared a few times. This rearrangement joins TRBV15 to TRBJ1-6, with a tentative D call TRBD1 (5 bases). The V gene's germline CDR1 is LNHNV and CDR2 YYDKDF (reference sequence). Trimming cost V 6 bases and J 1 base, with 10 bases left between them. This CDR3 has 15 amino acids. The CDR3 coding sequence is TGTGCCACCAGTTTGGGGGAGTCCTATAATTCACCCCTCCACTTT. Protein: CATSLGESYNSPLHF.

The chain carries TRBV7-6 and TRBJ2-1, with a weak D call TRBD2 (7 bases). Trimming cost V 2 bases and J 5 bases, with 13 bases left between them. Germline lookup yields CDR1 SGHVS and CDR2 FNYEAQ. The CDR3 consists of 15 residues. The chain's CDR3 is CASSLFGGADNEQFF. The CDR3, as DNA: TGTGCCAGCAGCTTATTTGGGGGGGCCGACAATGAGCAGTTCTTC.

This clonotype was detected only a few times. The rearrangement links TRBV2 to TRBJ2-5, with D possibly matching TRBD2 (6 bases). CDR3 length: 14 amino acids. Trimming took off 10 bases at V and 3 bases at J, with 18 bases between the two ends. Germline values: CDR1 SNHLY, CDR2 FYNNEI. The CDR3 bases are TGTGCCATCCTACCCTGGGACTCCGAAGAGACCCAGTACTTC. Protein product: CAILPWDSEETQYF.

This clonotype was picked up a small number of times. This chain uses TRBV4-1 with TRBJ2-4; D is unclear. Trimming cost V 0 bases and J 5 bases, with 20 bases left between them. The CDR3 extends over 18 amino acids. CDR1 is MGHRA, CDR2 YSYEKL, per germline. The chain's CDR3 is CASSQDRGSTLSENIQYF. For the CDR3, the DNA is TGCGCCAGCAGCCAAGATCGCGGATCCACTCTTTCCGAAAACATTCAGTACTTC.

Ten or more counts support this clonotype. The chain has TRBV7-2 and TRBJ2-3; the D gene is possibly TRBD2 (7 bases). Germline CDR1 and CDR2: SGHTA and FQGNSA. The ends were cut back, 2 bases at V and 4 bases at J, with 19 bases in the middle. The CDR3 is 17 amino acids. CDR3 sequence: CASSLLGGPEGSDTQYF. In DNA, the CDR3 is TGTGCCAGCAGCTTATTGGGGGGGCCCGAGGGATCAGATACGCAGTATTTT.

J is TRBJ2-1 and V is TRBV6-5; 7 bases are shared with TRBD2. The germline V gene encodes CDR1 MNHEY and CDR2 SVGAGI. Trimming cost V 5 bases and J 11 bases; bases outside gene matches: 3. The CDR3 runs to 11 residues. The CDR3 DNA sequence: TGTGCCAGCAGTCTAGCGGAGCAGCAGTTCTTC. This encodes CASSLAEQQFF.

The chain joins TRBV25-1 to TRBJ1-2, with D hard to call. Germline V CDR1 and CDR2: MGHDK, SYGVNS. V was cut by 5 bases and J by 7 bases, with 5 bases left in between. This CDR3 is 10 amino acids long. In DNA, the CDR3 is TGTGCCAGCAGTCTCTTTGGCTACACCTTC. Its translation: CASSLFGYTF.

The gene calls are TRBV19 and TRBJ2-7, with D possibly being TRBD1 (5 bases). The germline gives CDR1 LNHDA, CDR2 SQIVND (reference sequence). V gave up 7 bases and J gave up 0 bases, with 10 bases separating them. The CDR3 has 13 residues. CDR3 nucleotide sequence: TGTGCCAGTATGGAGACAGCCTCCTACGAGCAGTACTTC. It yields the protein CASMETASYEQYF.